This note documents a single T cell receptor (beta chain) sequence. This CDR3 is 16 amino acids long. Per germline, CDR1 MNHNY and CDR2 SVGAGI (reference sequence). Losses at the gene ends were 6 bases for V and 4 bases for J; bases not matched to a gene: 9. The record originates from a study of technical replicates of blood from several donors. Some clones are missing from TCRdb's copy, which holds only in-frame ones; the method was immunoSEQ multiplex PCR. The sample has about 71,000 clones; around 87% are singletons. This clonotype originated in a human donor in good health. Some clones in this sample may be carry-over from other donors' samples. V is TRBV6-6 and J is TRBJ2-2; TRBD1 aligns across 9 bases. What was sequenced was PBMCs. In DNA form, the CDR3 reads TGTGCCAGCAGCCAGGGACAGGGAATCCCCACCGGGGAGCTGTTTTTT. Translated, it gives CASSQGQGIPTGELFF.